One and the same sample provided the 29 T cell receptor beta chains below, sequenced in a study of immune cell composition in non-small cell lung cancer (dated by TCRdb to about 2017). Normal lung samples came from the same patient and were non-adjacent lung tissue collected as far from the tumour as possible, with a minimum distance of 3 cm. The library was generated by the immunoSEQ multiplex PCR assay. This immuneACCESS table, as held by TCRdb, lists in-frame sequences with V and J called but not all clones. Of the missing ones, under half trace to an unresolved V gene in checked studies; the others have no known cause. Present in this sample are about 6,700 clones, under 80% of which were seen just once. The ten largest account for about 10% of the sample. Sequenced sample: non-adjacent lung tissue. Receptors originate from a human donor with non-small cell lung cancer.

J is TRBJ1-1 and V is TRBV28; 7 bases line up with TRBD1. The CDR3 is 13 amino acids. CDR1 and CDR2 (germline): MDHEN, SYDVKM. V gave up 5 bases and J gave up 10 bases; unmatched junction bases: 10. This chain's CDR3 is CASSPTGQSGAFF. DNA for the CDR3: TGTGCCAGCAGTCCGACGGGACAGTCGGGAGCTTTCTTT.

Written as DNA, the CDR3 is TGCAGCGTGGGAACAGGGCTGAGAAATCAGCCCCAGCATTTT. The encoded protein is CSVGTGLRNQPQHF. The V gene is TRBV29-1, the J gene TRBJ1-5; TRBD1 might be the D (6 bases). The V gene lost 6 bases and the J gene lost 4 bases, with 16 bases spanning the gap. Germline CDR1 SQVTM, CDR2 ANQGSEA. This CDR3 is built from 14 residues.

V and J are TRBV28 and TRBJ2-5; tentatively, D is TRBD2 (5 bases). This CDR3 has 11 amino acids. V was cut by 8 bases and J by 9 bases, with 13 bases left in between. The germline V gene has CDR1 MDHEN and CDR2 SYDVKM. This CDR3 is CASAGRGPQYF. DNA of the CDR3: TGTGCCAGCGCCGGTCGGGGTCCCCAGTACTTC.

This clone was seen only a few times. J is TRBJ2-4 and V is TRBV9; D perhaps matches TRBD1 (5 bases). The CDR3 extends over 13 amino acids. CDR1 SGDLS and CDR2 YYNGEE come from the germline V gene. Deletions cut 5 bases from V and 7 bases from J, with 13 bases between. For the CDR3, the DNA is TGTGCCAGCAGTGCCGACAGTTACAACATTCAGTACTTC. Translating it yields CASSADSYNIQYF.

The chain couples TRBV30 to TRBJ1-1, with TRBD1 matching over 9 bases. Germline CDR1 and CDR2: GTSNPN and SVGIG (reference sequence). The V and J ends lost 3 bases and 4 bases, in that order; junction bases with no gene match: 12. The length of the CDR3 is 16 residues. Here the CDR3 reads CAWSAWGTGFITEAFF. CDR3 bases: TGTGCCTGGAGCGCCTGGGGGACAGGGTTTATCACTGAAGCTTTCTTT.

The chain combines TRBV6-5 with TRBJ2-6; perhaps TRBD1 as D (5 bases). The CDR3 runs 14 residues. V was shortened by 7 bases and J by 3 bases, with 10 bases between the two germline ends. Looked up from germline, CDR1 is MNHEY and CDR2 is SVGAGI. The CDR3 bases are TGTGCCAGCAATAGGGGAAGTGGGGCCAACGTCCTGACTTTC. This gives the protein CASNRGSGANVLTF.

This sequence joins TRBV28 and TRBJ2-7, with a tentative D call TRBD2 (5 bases). This CDR3 region has 15 residues. Germline CDR1 MDHEN, CDR2 SYDVKM. Between the trimmed V and J ends, which lost 2 bases and 3 bases, there was a span of 14 bases. In DNA form, the CDR3 reads TGTGCCAGCAGTTTAGCGGGCAGACGAGACTACGAGCAGTACTTC. Translation: CASSLAGRRDYEQYF.

The chain carries TRBV9 and TRBJ2-5; maybe TRBD2 (7 bases). The germline V gene encodes CDR1 SGDLS and CDR2 YYNGEE. V was shortened by 4 bases and J by 7 bases, with 17 bases between the two germline ends. The CDR3 runs 14 residues. CDR3 nucleotide sequence: TGTGCCAGCAGCCCACAGGGCTGGGAGGGGACCCAGTACTTC. It is translated as CASSPQGWEGTQYF. The full variable domain, in which reference TRBV9 and TRBJ2-5 provide the parts outside the CDR3, is DSGVTQTPKHLITATGQRVTLRCSPRSGDLSVYWYQQSLDQGLQFLIQYYNGEERAKGNILERFSAQQFPDLHSELNLSSLELGDSALYFCASSPQGWEGTQYFGPGTRLLVL.

The chain has TRBV5-1 and TRBJ2-1; 8 bases map to TRBD1. The CDR3 extends over 15 amino acids. CDR1 is SGHRS and CDR2 is YFSETQ in the germline V gene. With 0 bases clipped from V and 1 base from J, the junction kept 0 bases outside the gene matches. CDR3 loop: CASSLGQGSYNEQFF. CDR3 in DNA: TGCGCCAGCAGCTTGGGACAGGGGTCCTACAATGAGCAGTTCTTC.

The CDR3 region has the DNA TGTGCCAGCAGCGTGGGCCCCAAAGGGGGTGAAAACACCATATATTTT. This encodes CASSVGPKGGENTIYF. The chain combines TRBV9 with TRBJ1-3; TRBD1 might be the D (6 bases). V was pared by 2 bases and J by 6 bases, with 18 bases between. Germline CDR1 and CDR2: SGDLS and YYNGEE. CDR3 length equals 16 residues. The full variable domain, with the rest looked up from reference TRBV9 and TRBJ1-3, is DSGVTQTPKHLITATGQRVTLRCSPRSGDLSVYWYQQSLDQGLQFLIQYYNGEERAKGNILERFSAQQFPDLHSELNLSSLELGDSALYFCASSVGPKGGENTIYFGEGSWLTVV.

J is TRBJ2-7 and V is TRBV27; 11 bases are a match to TRBD2. V lost 1 base, J lost 2 bases, and 10 bases stayed unmatched. Germline values: CDR1 MNHEY, CDR2 SMNVEV (reference sequence). The CDR3 totals 18 residues. The CDR3 nucleotides read TGTGCCAGCAGTTTATTGCCCGTTCTAGCGGGGGGTGCCTACGAGCAGTACTTC. Translating gives CASSLLPVLAGGAYEQYF.

This clone came up once. CDR3 residues: CASSLIPAGNNEKLFF. The CDR3 DNA reads as TGCGCCAGCAGCTTGATCCCCGCAGGGAATAATGAAAAACTGTTTTTT. The gene calls are TRBV5-1 and TRBJ1-4, with D tentatively TRBD1 (5 bases). This CDR3 is 16 amino acids long. Germline CDR1 and CDR2: SGHRS and YFSETQ. Trimming took 1 base from V and 4 from J, leaving 14 bases between them.

The chain is built from TRBV23-1 and TRBJ2-1; 12 bases match TRBD2. TRBV23-1 is an ORF, and what it does is uncertain. V lost 0 bases to trimming and J lost 8 bases; unmatched junction nucleotides: 8. The CDR3 has 17 amino acids. The CDR3 coding sequence is TGCGCCAGCAGTCAATCGGCTAGCGGGAGGGTTAGCGATGAGCAGTTCTTC. It translates to CASSQSASGRVSDEQFF.

The chain combines TRBV5-5 with TRBJ1-3; 7 nucleotides agree with TRBD1. Germline V gene data show CDR1 as SGHKS and CDR2 as YYEKEE (reference sequence). The CDR3 sequence is 14 residues long. Trimming at V came to 2 bases and at J to 7 bases, leaving 6 bases not matched to a gene. The CDR3, as DNA: TGTGCCAGCAGCTTAGGGACAGAGAGGAACACCATATATTTT. Translated: CASSLGTERNTIYF.

This clone was observed once. Other nucleotide sequences from this sample produce the same CDR3. CDR3 in DNA: TGTGCCAGCAGCCCAGGACAGCTCCAAGAGACCCAGTACTTC. Amino acids: CASSPGQLQETQYF. This chain uses TRBV7-9 with TRBJ2-5; D is perhaps TRBD1 (6 bases). This CDR3 has 14 residues. Germline CDR1 is SEHNR and CDR2 is FQNEAQ (reference sequence). The V gene lost 5 bases and the J gene lost 1 base, with 11 bases spanning the gap.

V and J are TRBV7-9 and TRBJ1-1; maybe TRBD1 (6 bases). CDR3 length: 16 amino acids. V lost 5 bases and J lost 1, with 17 bases in between. CDR1 and CDR2 from the germline V gene are SEHNR and FQNEAQ (reference sequence). CDR3 sequence reads: CASSPLGGGTNTEAFF. CDR3 nucleotide sequence: TGTGCCAGCAGCCCCCTGGGCGGGGGCACGAACACTGAAGCTTTCTTT.

The chain has TRBV28 and TRBJ2-7; 11 bases line up with TRBD2. With 5 bases clipped from V and 7 bases from J, the junction kept 7 bases outside the gene matches. The length of the CDR3 is 14 residues. CDR1 MDHEN and CDR2 SYDVKM come from the germline V gene. This CDR3 reads CASSKLAGADEQYF. The CDR3, as DNA: TGTGCCAGCAGTAAACTAGCGGGGGCAGATGAGCAGTACTTC.

V and J are TRBV4-2 and TRBJ2-7, with 12 bases lining up with TRBD1. V lost 1 base to trimming and J lost 7 bases; unmatched junction nucleotides: 5. CDR1 and CDR2 (germline): LGHNA, YNFKEQ. This CDR3 spans 15 amino acids. DNA of the CDR3: TGTGCCAGCAGCCAAGGGGACAGGGGGCTTCGAGAGCAGTACTTC. The encoded protein is CASSQGDRGLREQYF.

The sample holds a few counts of this clone. The chain couples TRBV13 to TRBJ1-4; 7 bases fit TRBD1. V lost 4 bases, J lost 11 bases, and 13 bases stayed unmatched. Germline CDR1 reads PRHDT; CDR2 reads FYEKMQ (reference sequence). CDR3 size: 15 residues. The CDR3 DNA reads as TGTGCCAGCAGCTCCAGGGGGAACCCACCAGGGAAACTGTTTTTT. Protein sequence: CASSSRGNPPGKLFF.

This clone was observed a handful of times. The chain employs TRBV5-1 and TRBJ1-1; possible D gene TRBD1, 5 bases. The CDR3 loop spans 19 amino acids. Germline CDR1 and CDR2: SGHRS and YFSETQ. V was pared by 4 bases and J by 0 bases, with 25 bases between. In nucleotides, the CDR3 is TGCGCCAGCAGCATGGGTATAACAGGAAGAGTGTTCATGAACACTGAAGCTTTCTTT. This codes for CASSMGITGRVFMNTEAFF. Looking up the rest from reference TRBV5-1 and TRBJ1-1 gives the full variable domain: KAGVTQTPRYLIKTRGQQVTLSCSPISGHRSVSWYQQTPGQGLQFLFEYFSETQRNKGNFPGRFSGRQFSNSRSEMNVSTLELGDSALYLCASSMGITGRVFMNTEAFFGQGTRLTVV.

This clone was counted a few times. This chain joins TRBV7-9 and TRBJ1-2; 7 positions match TRBD1. V lost 6 bases to trimming and J lost 7 bases; unmatched junction nucleotides: 11. The germline gives CDR1 SEHNR, CDR2 FQNEAQ (reference sequence). CDR3 length: 14 amino acids. CDR3 nucleotides: TGTGCCAGCAGAAAAGACAGGGTTGATGGTGGCTACACCTTC. The encoded protein is CASRKDRVDGGYTF.

J is TRBJ1-3 and V is TRBV30; D remains ambiguous. The germline V gene encodes CDR1 GTSNPN and CDR2 SVGIG (reference sequence). Deletions cut 0 bases from V and 0 bases from J, with 3 bases between. This CDR3 has 13 residues. Written as DNA, the CDR3 is TGTGCCTGGAGTGTCTCCTCTGGAAACACCATATATTTT. This translates into CAWSVSSGNTIYF.

The V and J genes are TRBV2 and TRBJ1-5, with D perhaps TRBD1 (6 bases). V was cut by 6 bases and J by 6 bases, with 12 bases left in between. The CDR3 consists of 13 residues. CDR1 and CDR2 from the germline V gene are SNHLY and FYNNEI. CDR3 amino acids: CASRRGGAQPQHF. Here the CDR3 DNA reads TGTGCCAGCAGACGTGGGGGGGCTCAGCCCCAGCATTTT.

The chain carries TRBV4-1 and TRBJ2-3; 7 bases map to TRBD2. Germline assignment: CDR1 MGHRA and CDR2 YSYEKL. This CDR3 has 15 residues. After removal of 0 bases from V and 0 bases from J, the junction contained 0 bases not matched to a gene. CDR3 residues: CASSQDSGSTDTQYF. For the CDR3, the DNA is TGCGCCAGCAGCCAAGATAGCGGGAGCACAGATACGCAGTATTTT.

The chain recombines TRBV11-2 with TRBJ2-3, with a weak D call TRBD1 (6 bases). Trimming pared 1 base from V and 4 bases from J, leaving 12 bases between. The CDR3 contains 15 residues. Per germline, CDR1 SGHAT and CDR2 FQNNGV. CDR3 sequence reads: CASSLAVAGADTQYF. The CDR3 nucleotides are TGTGCCAGCAGCTTAGCCGTGGCAGGGGCAGATACGCAGTATTTT.

The table lists this clone with a few counts. This chain uses TRBV6-5 with TRBJ1-5; unclear D gene. The CDR3 has 13 amino acids. Germline-derived CDR1 and CDR2 are MNHEY and SVGAGI. V was shortened by 0 bases and J by 7 bases, with 7 bases between the two germline ends. CDR3: CASSYSRSQPQHF. The CDR3 region has the DNA TGTGCCAGCAGTTACTCAAGGAGCCAGCCCCAGCATTTT.

This chain uses TRBV7-2 with TRBJ2-1; a weak D match, TRBD2 (5 bases). Trimming took 5 bases from V and 1 from J, leaving 6 bases between them. The CDR3 consists of 13 residues. Germline V lookup: CDR1 SGHTA, CDR2 FQGNSA. CDR3 in amino acids: CASSPGSYNEQFF. DNA for the CDR3: TGTGCCAGCAGCCCGGGGTCCTACAATGAGCAGTTCTTC.

The V call is TRBV6-5, the J call TRBJ1-1; 8 nucleotides align to TRBD1. Germline lookup yields CDR1 MNHEY and CDR2 SVGAGI. The CDR3 covers 15 residues. V was pared by 6 bases and J by 5 bases, with 11 bases of the junction left unmatched. Here the CDR3 DNA reads TGTGCCAGCAGCCGACTCAGGGGGCGAGGGACTGAAGCTTTCTTT. Translation: CASSRLRGRGTEAFF.

The sample holds one count of this clone. The genes are TRBV27 and TRBJ2-7; 8 bases agree with TRBD2. V shed 7 bases, J shed 11 bases, and the junction held 19 bases outside the gene matches. The CDR3 consists of 15 residues. The germline V gene encodes CDR1 MNHEY and CDR2 SMNVEV (reference sequence). Here the CDR3 DNA reads TGTGCCAGCATGAGAGCGGGAGTCATCTACGATGAGGAGTACTTC. Protein product: CASMRAGVIYDEEYF.